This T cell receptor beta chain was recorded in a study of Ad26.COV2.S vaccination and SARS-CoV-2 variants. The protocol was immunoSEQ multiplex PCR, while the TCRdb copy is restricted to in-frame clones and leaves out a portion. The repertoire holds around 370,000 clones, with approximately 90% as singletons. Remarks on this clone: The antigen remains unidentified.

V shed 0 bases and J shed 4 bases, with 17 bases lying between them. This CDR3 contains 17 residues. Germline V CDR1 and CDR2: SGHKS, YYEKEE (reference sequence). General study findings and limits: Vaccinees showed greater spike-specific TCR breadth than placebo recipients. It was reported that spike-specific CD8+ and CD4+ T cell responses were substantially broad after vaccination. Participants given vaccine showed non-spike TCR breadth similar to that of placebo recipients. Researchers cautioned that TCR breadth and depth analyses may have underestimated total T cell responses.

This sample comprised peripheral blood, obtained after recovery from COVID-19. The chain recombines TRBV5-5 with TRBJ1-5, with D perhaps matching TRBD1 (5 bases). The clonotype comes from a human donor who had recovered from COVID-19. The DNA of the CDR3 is TGTGCCAGCAGCTTGGGCCTCGGGGGGAGAGGGAATCAGCCCCAGCATTTT. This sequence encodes CASSLGLGGRGNQPQHF.